This record looks at one T cell receptor (beta chain) sequence and its context. Its antigen is not known. TCRdb analysed the 5' RACE reads with MiXCR anew, one entry per CDR3 protein. This sample has hundreds of thousands of distinct CDR3 sequences, with around 28% found just once. The sample is drawn from a study of T-cell memory formation after mild COVID-19. Study background: TCR clusters were mostly donor specific. Findings of the study overall: The second-wave clones peaking on day 37 were not confirmed as SARS-CoV-2-specific.

The CDR3 is 13 amino acids. The V gene lost 2 bases and the J gene lost 4 bases, with 8 bases spanning the gap. Material: PBMCs or a T cell subset sorted from them (not recorded which). The rearrangement joins TRBV12-3 or TRBV12-4 to TRBJ2-5; D gene ambiguous. The TCR originated in an adult woman who had mild COVID-19 (a few samples of this study predate the infection). Cell type and time point are not known. CDR3 loop: CASSLLLSETQYF. The CDR3 DNA follows: TGTGCCAGCAGTTTACTCTTGTCAGAGACCCAGTACTTC.